These 22 T cell receptor beta chains were sequenced from one sample in a study of cytomegalovirus exposure and HLA in healthy donors (dated by TCRdb to the late 2010s). The library was built by means of the immunoSEQ multiplex PCR assay. A mixture of 60 forward primers for TCR Vbeta segments and 13 reverse primers for TCR Jbeta segments was used in the multiplex PCR. The source is immuneACCESS, and TCRdb retained only in-frame sequences with V and J called. Part of the clones is not carried over; for the studies checked, unresolved V genes explain less than half of this, and the remainder is unexplained. The table for this sample records 70,000 to 80,000 clones. The ten most abundant clones make up about 2.9% of the sample. The sample was PBMCs. These receptors were obtained from a middle-aged man in good health and CMV-seronegative.

This chain uses TRBV5-1 with TRBJ2-3; 7 nucleotides agree with TRBD1. The CDR3 loop spans 15 amino acids. The germline gives CDR1 SGHRS, CDR2 YFSETQ. The V segment lost 4 bases and the J segment 4 bases; nucleotides outside the gene matches: 9. CDR3: CASSGQGDYADTQYF. CDR3 nucleotides: TGCGCCAGCAGCGGGCAGGGGGATTACGCAGATACGCAGTATTTT.

The chain carries TRBV6-6 and TRBJ2-7; 11 bases align to TRBD1. This CDR3 spans 15 amino acids. Germline CDR1 MNHNY, CDR2 SVGAGI (reference sequence). The trim removed 5 bases at V and 5 bases at J, leaving 8 bases unmatched. The CDR3 reads CASSPSRTGGDEQYF. The DNA of the CDR3 is TGTGCCAGCAGTCCCTCCCGGACAGGGGGCGACGAGCAGTACTTC.

The rearrangement uses TRBV19 and TRBJ1-2, with D maybe TRBD1 (5 bases). V lost 0 bases, J lost 5 bases, and 7 bases lay in between. This CDR3 contains 13 residues. CDR1 and CDR2 (germline): LNHDA, SQIVND (reference sequence). The DNA of the CDR3 is TGTGCCAGTAGTATAGACAGGGAATATGGCTACACCTTC. It encodes CASSIDREYGYTF.

The chain recombines TRBV7-2 with TRBJ2-7; TRBD1 matches 8 bases. The V gene end was trimmed by 3 bases and the J gene end by 2 bases; junction bases not matched to a gene: 6. The germline V gene encodes CDR1 SGHTA and CDR2 FQGNSA. The CDR3 is 15 amino acids. CDR3 in amino acids: CASSFGQGLTYEQYF. Here the CDR3 DNA reads TGTGCCAGCAGCTTTGGACAGGGCTTAACCTACGAGCAGTACTTC.

Points on this clone: Germline and junction disagree at one end, which may indicate a read error. The CDR3 region is CASNLGSSDNEQFF. The CDR3 DNA sequence: TGTGCCAGCAACTTAGGGAGCTCCGACAATGAGCAGTTCTTC. The chain employs TRBV2 and TRBJ2-1; perhaps TRBD2 as D (5 bases). CDR1 and CDR2 from the germline V gene are SNHLY and FYNNEI. The CDR3 runs 14 residues. Filled out from reference TRBV2 and TRBJ2-1, the complete variable domain reads EPEVTQTPSHQVTQMGQEVILRCVPISNHLYFYWYRQILGQKVEFLVSFYNNEISEKSEIFDDQFSVERPDGSNFTLKIRSTKLEDSAMYFCASNLGSSDNEQFFGPGTRLTVL.

This sequence joins TRBV7-9 and TRBJ2-5, with D unclear. The J call is uncertain, as TRBJ2-7 better fits the DNA end. Germline V lookup: CDR1 SEHNR, CDR2 FQNEAQ (reference sequence). The CDR3 extends over 12 amino acids. CDR3 region: CASSISSYEQYF. In DNA, the CDR3 is TGTGCCAGCAGCATCAGTAGCTACGAGCAGTACTTC.

Turning to this clone: The junction and the germline gene differ at one end; a read error may be behind it. The V and J genes are TRBV7-7 and TRBJ2-1; 7 bases line up with TRBD2. This CDR3 region has 15 residues. The germline gives CDR1 SSHAT, CDR2 FNYEAQ (reference sequence). The CDR3 DNA reads as TGTGCTAGCAGCCCCGTAAGTGGGGGGGACAATGAGCAGTTCTTC. Its protein product is CASSPVSGGDNEQFF.

The gene calls are TRBV30 and TRBJ2-7; D is undetermined. V dropped 0 bases and J dropped 0 bases, with 9 bases sitting between them. The CDR3 is 14 amino acids. Germline V gene lookup returns CDR1 GTSNPN and CDR2 SVGIG (reference sequence). Here the CDR3 reads CAWSVLFGSYEQYF. The CDR3 bases are TGTGCCTGGAGTGTACTTTTTGGCTCCTACGAGCAGTACTTC.

CDR3 residues: CASSPGTGGTEAFF. CDR3 in DNA: TGCGCCAGCAGCCCCGGGACAGGGGGCACTGAAGCTTTCTTT. V and J are TRBV5-1 and TRBJ1-1, with 11 bases matching TRBD1. The V segment lost 4 bases and the J segment 4 bases; nucleotides outside the gene matches: 3. The CDR3 runs 14 residues. Germline V gene sequence: CDR1 SGHRS, CDR2 YFSETQ.

Concerning this clone itself: At the DNA level, this CDR3 is encoded by other sequences in the same sample as well. This sequence joins TRBV27 and TRBJ2-5; 10 bases are shared with TRBD2. Germline CDR1 and CDR2: MNHEY and SMNVEV (reference sequence). There are 16 residues in the CDR3. The J segment lost 0 bases and the V segment lost 3 bases, leaving 4 bases of the junction unmatched. The CDR3 region has the DNA TGTGCCAGCAGTTTGGGGCTAGCGGGGGACCAAGAGACCCAGTACTTC. Translating it yields CASSLGLAGDQETQYF.

This chain links TRBV28 with TRBJ2-5; possibly TRBD1 for D (5 bases). The CDR3 totals 13 residues. Germline values: CDR1 MDHEN, CDR2 SYDVKM. V lost 3 bases, J lost 5 bases, and 10 bases lay in between. This CDR3 is CASSLGRVETQYF. The CDR3 DNA sequence: TGTGCCAGCAGTTTGGGGCGCGTGGAGACCCAGTACTTC.

This chain joins TRBV21-1 and TRBJ1-4; the table's D call of TRBD1 was not tested on the DNA. TRBV21-1 is listed as a pseudogene. The CDR3 length is 16 residues. CDR3 in amino acids: CASSIRPQVRAEKLFF. CDR3 sequence (DNA): TGTGCCAGCAGCATACGACCACAGGTCCGTGCTGAAAAACTGTTTTTT.

This chain's CDR3 is CASSYSPGQTNSPLHF. The CDR3 DNA follows: TGTGCCAGCAGTTACTCTCCGGGACAGACAAATTCACCCCTCCACTTT. V usage is TRBV6-5 and J usage is TRBJ1-6; TRBD1 agrees at 7 bases. The ends lost 0 bases at V and 7 bases at J; junction bases unmatched: 6. The V gene's germline CDR1 is MNHEY and CDR2 SVGAGI. The CDR3 extends over 16 amino acids.

This chain links TRBV30 with TRBJ1-2; 9 nucleotides agree with TRBD1. CDR3 size: 16 residues. J was trimmed by 2 bases and V by 5 bases; bases with no gene match: 12. Germline CDR1 and CDR2: GTSNPN and SVGIG (reference sequence). CDR3 in amino acids: CAWHRDRVLANYGYTF. DNA of the CDR3: TGTGCCTGGCACCGGGACAGGGTACTCGCGAACTATGGCTACACCTTC.

The chain couples TRBV19 to TRBJ2-2; D is unclear. V dropped 8 bases and J dropped 0 bases, with 13 bases sitting between them. In germline, CDR1 is LNHDA, CDR2 SQIVND (reference sequence). This CDR3 is built from 15 residues. DNA for the CDR3: TGTGCCAGTTCCCCCCGGAGTCCGAACACCGGGGAGCTGTTTTTT. Its protein product is CASSPRSPNTGELFF.

The chain links TRBV10-3 to TRBJ1-5; TRBD1 is a possible D gene (6 bases). CDR3 size: 13 residues. V was cut by 4 bases and J by 8 bases, with 12 bases left in between. CDR1 and CDR2 (germline): ENHRY, SYGVKD. CDR3: CAISGGYREPQHF. The CDR3 bases are TGTGCCATCAGTGGGGGCTACAGGGAGCCCCAGCATTTT.

This chain joins TRBV9 and TRBJ2-2; 12 bases align to TRBD2. This CDR3 contains 18 residues. The V segment lost 3 bases and the J segment 0 bases; nucleotides outside the gene matches: 6. Looked up from germline, CDR1 is SGDLS and CDR2 is YYNGEE. The CDR3 is CASSGTTSGGANTGELFF. The CDR3, as DNA: TGTGCCAGCAGCGGAACGACTAGCGGGGGAGCGAACACCGGGGAGCTGTTTTTT.

CDR3 nucleotides: TGTGCCAGCAGCTTAGCGGGACAGGGGGGGTTAGAGACCCAGTACTTC. This codes for CASSLAGQGGLETQYF. J is TRBJ2-5 and V is TRBV11-2; 11 bases fit TRBD1. The germline gives CDR1 SGHAT, CDR2 FQNNGV. CDR3 size: 16 residues. With V trimmed by 1 base and J by 4 bases, 5 bases remained unmatched. The whole variable domain, filled in from reference TRBV11-2 and TRBJ2-5, reads EAGVAQSPRYKIIEKRQSVAFWCNPISGHATLYWYQQILGQGPKLLIQFQNNGVVDDSQLPKDRFSAERLKGVDSTLKIQPAKLEDSAVYLCASSLAGQGGLETQYFGPGTRLLVL.

The gene calls are TRBV11-3 and TRBJ1-2, with a weak D call TRBD1 (6 bases). This CDR3 has 13 residues. Trimming left V 2 bases short and J 8 bases short, with 12 bases between. Germline CDR1 SGHNT, CDR2 YENEEA. This CDR3 reads CASSLFPGEGYTF. The CDR3 region has the DNA TGTGCCAGCAGCTTATTTCCAGGGGAGGGCTACACCTTC.

The V and J genes are TRBV6-6 and TRBJ2-3; TRBD2 matches at 7 bases. This CDR3 contains 15 residues. Germline-derived CDR1 and CDR2 are MNHNY and SVGAGI (reference sequence). With 0 bases clipped from V and 4 bases from J, the junction kept 4 bases outside the gene matches. In DNA form, the CDR3 reads TGTGCCAGCAGTTACTCGAAAGCGGGGTCAGATACGCAGTATTTT. It is translated as CASSYSKAGSDTQYF.

The chain has TRBV4-1 and TRBJ2-3; D is perhaps TRBD1 (9 bases). Trimming took off 0 bases at V and 4 bases at J, with 17 bases between the two ends. The CDR3 loop spans 17 amino acids. Germline V gene sequence: CDR1 MGHRA, CDR2 YSYEKL. The CDR3 loop is CASSQDSGDRASDTQYF. CDR3 in DNA: TGCGCCAGCAGCCAAGATAGCGGGGACAGGGCCTCAGATACGCAGTATTTT.

The V and J genes are TRBV5-6 and TRBJ1-2; tentative D call: TRBD1 (5 bases). This CDR3 contains 12 residues. Germline assignment: CDR1 SGHDT and CDR2 YYEEEE. V lost 2 bases and J lost 5, with 7 bases in between. The CDR3 loop reads CASSLRGYGYTF. The CDR3 DNA sequence: TGTGCCAGCAGCTTACGGGGGTATGGCTACACCTTC.